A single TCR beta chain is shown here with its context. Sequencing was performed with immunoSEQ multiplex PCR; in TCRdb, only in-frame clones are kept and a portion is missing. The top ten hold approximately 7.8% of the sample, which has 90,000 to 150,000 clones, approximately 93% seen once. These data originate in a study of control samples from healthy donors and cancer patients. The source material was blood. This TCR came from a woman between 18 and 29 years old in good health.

The CDR3 sequence is CASWTGRMSSYNSPLHF. CDR3 nucleotides: TGTGCCAGCTGGACAGGGAGAATGAGCTCCTATAATTCACCCCTCCACTTT. This rearrangement joins TRBV2 to TRBJ1-6; 8 positions agree with TRBD1. The V segment lost 8 bases and the J segment 0 bases; nucleotides outside the gene matches: 9. Germline V gene lookup returns CDR1 SNHLY and CDR2 FYNNEI. The CDR3 has 17 amino acids. The full variable domain, completed using reference TRBV2 and TRBJ1-6, is EPEVTQTPSHQVTQMGQEVILRCVPISNHLYFYWYRQILGQKVEFLVSFYNNEISEKSEIFDDQFSVERPDGSNFTLKIRSTKLEDSAMYFCASWTGRMSSYNSPLHFGNGTRLTVT.